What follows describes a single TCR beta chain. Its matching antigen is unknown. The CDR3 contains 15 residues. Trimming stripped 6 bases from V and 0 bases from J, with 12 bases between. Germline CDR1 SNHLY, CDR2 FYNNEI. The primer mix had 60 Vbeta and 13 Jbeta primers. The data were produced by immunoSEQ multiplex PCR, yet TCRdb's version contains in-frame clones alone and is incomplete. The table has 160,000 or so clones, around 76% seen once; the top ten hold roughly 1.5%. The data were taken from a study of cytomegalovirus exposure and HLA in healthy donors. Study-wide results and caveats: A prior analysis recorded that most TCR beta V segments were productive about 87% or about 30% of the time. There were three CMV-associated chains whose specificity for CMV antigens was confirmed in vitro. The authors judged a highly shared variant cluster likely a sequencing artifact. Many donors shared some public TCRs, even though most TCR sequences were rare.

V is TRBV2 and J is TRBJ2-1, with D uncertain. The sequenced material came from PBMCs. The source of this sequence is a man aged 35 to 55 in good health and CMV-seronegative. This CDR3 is CASSPPRSSYNEQFF. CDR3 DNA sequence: TGTGCCAGCAGCCCCCCCAGGTCCTCCTACAATGAGCAGTTCTTC.